What follows describes a single T cell receptor (beta chain). Its antigen remains unidentified. This entry belongs to a study of beta chain features in type 1 diabetes. General study results and limits: The VDJ junctions of type 1 diabetes patients carried fewer insertions and more deletions. The study left unresolved whether HLA type influences TCRB rearrangement. Moderately but significantly shorter TCRB CDR3s were found in Type 1 diabetes patients in all four CD4+ subsets.

The junction had 3 bases not matched to a gene; V was cut back by 5 bases and J by 5 bases. From germline, CDR1 is SGHTA and CDR2 FQGNSA. CDR3 size: 14 residues. Isolation of CD4+ naive, central memory, regulatory and stem cell-like memory cells was achieved by sorting via CD45RO/CCR7/CD25/CD127/CD95/CD27. Since all of the isolated RNA was reverse transcribed, expressed TCRB transcripts were what got sequenced. Clones were read by immunoSEQ multiplex PCR, and TCRdb kept only the in-frame ones, dropping some. Among hundreds of thousands of clones, 15% to 18% were seen once, and the ten largest hold approximately 0.099%.

The source is a man aged 18 to 29 in good health. Sample: naive CD4+ T cells from blood. The gene calls are TRBV7-2 and TRBJ2-3, with 11 positions matching TRBD2. CDR3 residues: CASSHGLAGDTQYF. As DNA, the CDR3 is TGTGCCAGCAGCCACGGACTAGCGGGAGATACGCAGTATTTT.